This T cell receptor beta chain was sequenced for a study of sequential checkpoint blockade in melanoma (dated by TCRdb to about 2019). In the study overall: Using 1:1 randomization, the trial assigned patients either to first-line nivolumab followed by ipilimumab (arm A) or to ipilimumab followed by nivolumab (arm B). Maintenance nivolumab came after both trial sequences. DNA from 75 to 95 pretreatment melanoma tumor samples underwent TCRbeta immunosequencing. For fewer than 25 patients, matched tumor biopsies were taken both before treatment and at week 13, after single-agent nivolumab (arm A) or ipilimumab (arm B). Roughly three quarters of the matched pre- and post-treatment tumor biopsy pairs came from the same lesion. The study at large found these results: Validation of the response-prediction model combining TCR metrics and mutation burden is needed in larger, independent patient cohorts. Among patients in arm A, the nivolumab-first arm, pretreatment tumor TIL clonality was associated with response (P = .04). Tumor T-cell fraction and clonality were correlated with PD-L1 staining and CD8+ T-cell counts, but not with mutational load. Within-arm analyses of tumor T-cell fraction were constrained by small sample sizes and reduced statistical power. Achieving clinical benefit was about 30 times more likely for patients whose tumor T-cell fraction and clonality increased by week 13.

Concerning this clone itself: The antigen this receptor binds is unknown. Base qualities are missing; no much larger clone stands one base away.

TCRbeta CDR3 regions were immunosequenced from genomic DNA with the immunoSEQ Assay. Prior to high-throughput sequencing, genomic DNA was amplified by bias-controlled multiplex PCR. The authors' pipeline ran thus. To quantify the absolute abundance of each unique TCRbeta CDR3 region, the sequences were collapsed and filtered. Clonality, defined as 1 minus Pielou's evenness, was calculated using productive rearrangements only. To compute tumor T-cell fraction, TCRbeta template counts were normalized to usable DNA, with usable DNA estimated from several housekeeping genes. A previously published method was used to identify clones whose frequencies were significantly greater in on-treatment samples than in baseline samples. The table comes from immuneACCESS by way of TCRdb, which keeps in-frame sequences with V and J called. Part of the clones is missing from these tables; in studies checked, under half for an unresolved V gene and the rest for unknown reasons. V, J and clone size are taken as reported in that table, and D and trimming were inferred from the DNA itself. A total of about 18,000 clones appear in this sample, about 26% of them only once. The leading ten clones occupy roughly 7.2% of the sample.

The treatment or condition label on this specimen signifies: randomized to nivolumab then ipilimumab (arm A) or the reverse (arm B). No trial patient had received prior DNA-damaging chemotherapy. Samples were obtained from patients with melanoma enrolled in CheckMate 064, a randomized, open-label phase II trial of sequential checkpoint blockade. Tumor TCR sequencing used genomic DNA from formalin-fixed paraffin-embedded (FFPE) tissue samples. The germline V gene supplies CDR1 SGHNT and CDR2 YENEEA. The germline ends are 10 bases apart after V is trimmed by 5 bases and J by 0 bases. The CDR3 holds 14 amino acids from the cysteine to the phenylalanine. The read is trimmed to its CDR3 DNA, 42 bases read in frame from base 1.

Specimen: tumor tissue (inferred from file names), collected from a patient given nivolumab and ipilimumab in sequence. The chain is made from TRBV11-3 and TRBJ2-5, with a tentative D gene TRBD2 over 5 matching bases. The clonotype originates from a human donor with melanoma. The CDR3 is CASSEGAYQETQYF. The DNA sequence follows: TGTGCCAGCAGCGAGGGAGCATACCAAGAGACCCAGTACTTC.